What follows are 15 T cell receptor beta chains derived from one specimen sequenced in a study of blood T cell repertoires in COVID-19. The method was immunoSEQ multiplex PCR; TCRdb's version includes in-frame clones alone and lacks a portion of them. The sample has around 200,000 clones, roughly 80% seen once; the top ten hold roughly 4.9%. The specimen was peripheral blood. The receptors shown here come from a human donor in a cohort sampled during active COVID-19.

The chain joins TRBV27 to TRBJ1-2; perhaps TRBD1 as D (5 bases). The V end was cut by 6 bases, the J end by 2 bases, with 13 bases between. The length of the CDR3 is 14 residues. The germline gives CDR1 MNHEY, CDR2 SMNVEV (reference sequence). The CDR3 region has the DNA TGTGCCAGCAGCCCAGGGCGATCAAACTATGGCTACACCTTC. Translated, it gives CASSPGRSNYGYTF.

V is TRBV5-4 and J is TRBJ2-7, with 9 bases that match TRBD1. The CDR3 has 13 residues. The junction had 3 bases not matched to a gene; V was cut back by 4 bases and J by 4 bases. Germline V lookup: CDR1 SGHNT, CDR2 YYREEE (reference sequence). The DNA of the CDR3 is TGTGCCAGCAGCCTCGGGACAGGGTACGAGCAGTACTTC. Residues: CASSLGTGYEQYF.

This clone was picked up one time. This chain joins TRBV27 and TRBJ2-7, with TRBD1 matching over 7 bases. Germline V gene sequence: CDR1 MNHEY, CDR2 SMNVEV (reference sequence). CDR3 length equals 12 residues. Trimming cost V 5 bases and J 4 bases; bases outside gene matches: 2. CDR3 sequence reads: CASSRQGYEQYF. In DNA form, the CDR3 reads TGTGCCAGCAGTCGACAGGGATACGAGCAGTACTTC.

CDR3 amino acids: CASSRTGAGGYGYTF. The DNA for the CDR3 is TGTGCCAGCAGTCGGACAGGGGCAGGTGGCTATGGCTACACCTTC. The V and J genes are TRBV28 and TRBJ1-2; 9 nucleotides line up with TRBD1. The CDR3 covers 15 residues. V gave up 5 bases and J gave up 4 bases; unmatched junction bases: 8. In germline, CDR1 is MDHEN, CDR2 SYDVKM.

The chain employs TRBV28 and TRBJ2-7; D is undetermined. The CDR3 sequence is 15 residues long. With 2 bases removed from V and 2 bases from J, the gap between germline ends came to 13 bases. Looked up from germline, CDR1 is MDHEN and CDR2 is SYDVKM. The CDR3 DNA follows: TGTGCCAGCAGTTTACGTAGCACCAAACCCTACGAGCAGTACTTC. This encodes CASSLRSTKPYEQYF. Based on the CDR3 plus reference TRBV28 and TRBJ2-7, the full variable domain is DVKVTQSSRYLVKRTGEKVFLECVQDMDHENMFWYRQDPGLGLRLIYFSYDVKMKEKGDIPEGYSVSREKKERFSLILESASTNQTSMYLCASSLRSTKPYEQYFGPGTRLTVT.

In this sample, this clone turned up a few times. The chain recombines TRBV4-3 with TRBJ2-7; TRBD1 aligns across 8 bases. The V and J ends lost 2 bases and 5 bases, in that order; junction bases with no gene match: 5. The CDR3 contains 14 residues. CDR1 is LGHNA and CDR2 is YSLEER in the germline V gene. DNA of the CDR3: TGCGCCAGCAGCCAACAGGGGGCGGCCCACGAGCAGTACTTC. Its translation: CASSQQGAAHEQYF.

This rearrangement joins TRBV18 to TRBJ1-4, with D perhaps matching TRBD1 (5 bases). V was pared by 3 bases and J by 4 bases, with 15 bases between. This CDR3 contains 16 residues. CDR1 KGHSH and CDR2 LQKENI come from the germline V gene. CDR3 sequence: CASSPLGGLSNEKLFF. The CDR3 DNA is TGTGCCAGCTCACCCCTCGGGGGGTTGAGTAATGAAAAACTGTTTTTT.

The chain uses TRBV18 and TRBJ2-7; D is possibly TRBD1 (6 bases). V lost 3 bases, J lost 2 bases, and 11 bases lay in between. Germline CDR1 KGHSH, CDR2 LQKENI. The CDR3 covers 14 residues. The DNA of the CDR3 is TGTGCCAGCTCACCGGGCACAGGGACCTACGAGCAGTACTTC. This translates into CASSPGTGTYEQYF.

This sequence joins TRBV7-2 and TRBJ2-1; tentative D call: TRBD1 (5 bases). Trimming shortened V by 11 bases and J by 1 base, and 9 bases separated the two germline ends. CDR1 is SGHTA and CDR2 is FQGNSA in the germline V gene. The CDR3 length is 12 residues. CDR3 nucleotide sequence: TGTGCCTCCGCAGGGTCCTACAATGAGCAGTTCTTC. Its translation: CASAGSYNEQFF.

This sequence joins TRBV18 and TRBJ2-3; perhaps TRBD2 as D (6 bases). CDR1 KGHSH and CDR2 LQKENI come from the germline V gene. This CDR3 region has 17 residues. V dropped 1 base and J dropped 0 bases, with 14 bases sitting between them. CDR3 sequence: CASSPRMGGWSTDTQYF. The DNA for the CDR3 is TGTGCCAGCTCACCACGGATGGGGGGATGGAGCACAGATACGCAGTATTTT.

This clone was detected only once. The DNA of the CDR3 is TGCGCCAGCAGCGGCAAGGAGGCGGGAACATTCGATACGCAGTATTTT. Its translation: CASSGKEAGTFDTQYF. The chain is built from TRBV4-1 and TRBJ2-3, with a possible D match to TRBD2 (6 bases). CDR3 length: 16 residues. Trimming removed 5 bases at V and 6 bases at J, with 21 bases between. Germline values: CDR1 MGHRA, CDR2 YSYEKL.

This clone was counted only a few times. The CDR3 DNA reads TGTGCCAGCAGCCCTAGCCCCAGGGGATCTGGAAACACCATATATTTT. Encoded protein: CASSPSPRGSGNTIYF. This chain joins TRBV11-2 and TRBJ1-3; a possible D gene is TRBD1 (6 bases). Trimming took 5 bases from V and 1 from J, leaving 15 bases between them. The CDR3 runs 16 residues. Germline assignment: CDR1 SGHAT and CDR2 FQNNGV.

This clone was observed a single time. V gene TRBV28 combines with J gene TRBJ2-7, with 9 bases lining up with TRBD1. The germline CDR1 and CDR2 sequences are MDHEN and SYDVKM. This CDR3 has 14 amino acids. Trimming at V came to 6 bases and at J to 4 bases, leaving 7 bases not matched to a gene. CDR3 sequence (DNA): TGTGCCAGCAGGAAAGGACAGGGGATTTACGAGCAGTACTTC. Protein product: CASRKGQGIYEQYF. The full variable domain, its missing parts supplied by reference TRBV28 and TRBJ2-7, is DVKVTQSSRYLVKRTGEKVFLECVQDMDHENMFWYRQDPGLGLRLIYFSYDVKMKEKGDIPEGYSVSREKKERFSLILESASTNQTSMYLCASRKGQGIYEQYFGPGTRLTVT.

The rearrangement links TRBV6-2 or TRBV6-3 to TRBJ2-7; no clear D gene. From germline, CDR1 is MNHEY and CDR2 SVGEGT. V lost 4 bases and J lost 6, with 10 bases in between. The CDR3 consists of 12 residues. The CDR3 DNA sequence: TGTGCCAGCAGTTTCCCAGAAACCGAGCAGTACTTC. Its translation is CASSFPETEQYF.

This chain connects TRBV15 to TRBJ1-5; D is perhaps TRBD1 (6 bases). The germline V and J ends were trimmed by 0 bases and 15 bases, with 15 bases remaining between them. Germline V gives CDR1 LNHNV, CDR2 YYDKDF (reference sequence). The CDR3 is 13 residues long. The DNA for the CDR3 is TGTGCCACCAGCAGAGATAGAGGGGGATTGGTGCATTTT. As protein: CATSRDRGGLVHF.